Sequencing of this T cell receptor beta chain was carried out in a study of blood T cells in healthy people across ages. A second PCR of roughly 7 to 11 cycles used a sample-barcoded 5' primer and a J-beta primer mix. Sequencing of every sample gave 2.5 million or more CDR3-containing paired-end reads. Each CDR3 protein is one row after TCRdb ran MiXCR on the 5' RACE reads. The sample includes hundreds of thousands of distinct CDR3 sequences, 24% of them seen just once. Extraction of total RNA produced a minimum of 6 micrograms from each sample. After removal of 5 bases from V and 2 bases from J, the junction contained 4 bases not matched to a gene. The CDR3 contains 14 residues. Germline loops: CDR1 SGHVS, CDR2 FQNEAQ. The same sample was also used in a study of T cells of mothers and their children. That report notes: Researchers report slightly higher, though non-significant, overlap in related mother-child pairs than in unrelated pairs.

The rearrangement links TRBV7-8 to TRBJ2-7, with 9 bases aligning to TRBD1. Sequencing was performed on blood. The source of this sequence is a boy aged 10-17 years in good health. CDR3 sequence reads: CASSTDRGPYEQYF. The CDR3 nucleotides are TGTGCCAGCAGCACGGACAGGGGCCCCTACGAGCAGTACTTC.